Described below is a single T cell receptor (beta chain) sequence and its context. As yet, its antigen is unknown. Each sample had eight separate cDNA synthesis reactions. TCRdb re-called the 5' RACE reads and gives one entry per CDR3 protein, without DNA. The sample has fewer than 350,000 distinct CDR3 sequences. The data belong to a study of monozygotic twins with inflammatory bowel disease. Study-wide results and caveats: It was in IBD patients that TCRbeta diversity (inverse Simpson) was lower than in healthy co-twins.

This sequence was found in a human donor with ulcerative colitis or Crohn's disease, or a healthy co-twin of an affected twin (not recorded which). Sequenced input: blood.

The CDR3 is CASSLGPGNYGYTF. The rearrangement links TRBV12-3 or TRBV12-4 to TRBJ1-2; TCRdb reports TRBD1, a call that lacks DNA to check it against. The CDR3 contains 14 residues.